Listed here is a single T cell receptor beta chain. Its antigen is undetermined. A read error may produce the germline difference seen at one junction end. Total RNA (approximately 450 ng) served as template for TCR beta cDNA synthesis primed by a constant-region primer. The TCR beta library was amplified through three nested multiplex PCR rounds in a modified ARM-PCR procedure. The opening two PCR rounds, roughly 11 cycles each, paired TRBV1-TRBV30 forward primers with a C-beta reverse primer. TCRdb called the multiplex PCR reads again in MiXCR, with one record for every CDR3 protein. The data show roughly 200,000 distinct CDR3 sequences, with about 85% seen just once and 15% to 20% held by the top ten. The CDR3 length is 14 residues. These data originate in a study of tumor-infiltrating lymphocytes in primary liver carcinoma. The overall study: Sample yields, roughly 3.5 to 7.13 million productive TCRbeta reads, were similar across the tissue types.

Study outcomes and limitations: Blood had a significantly lower top-250-clone fraction than tumors did (p = 0.039).

Extraction of RNA together with DNA used roughly 18-32 mg of unsorted bulk tissue. All tumor samples contained more than 80% viable tumor cells. This chain joins TRBV12-3 or TRBV12-4 and TRBJ2-1; tentatively, D is TRBD1 (6 bases). The sequence was obtained from a man aged 40-50 years with primary liver carcinoma and hepatitis B virus infection. The sample taken for sequencing was tumor tissue from primary liver carcinoma. CDR3 protein: CTSSPQGRWNEQFF. In DNA form, the CDR3 reads TGTACCAGCAGTCCCCAGGGGCGGTGGAATGAGCAGTTCTTC.